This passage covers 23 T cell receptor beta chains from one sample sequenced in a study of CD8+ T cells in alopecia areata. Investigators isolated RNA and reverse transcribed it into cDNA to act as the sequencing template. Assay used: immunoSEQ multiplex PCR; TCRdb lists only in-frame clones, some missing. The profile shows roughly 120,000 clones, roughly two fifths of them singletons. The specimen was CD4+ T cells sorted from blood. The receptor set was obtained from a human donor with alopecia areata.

The CDR3 loop reads CASSRGQLNTEAFF. The CDR3 region has the DNA TGTGCCAGCTCCCGGGGACAGTTGAACACTGAAGCTTTCTTT. The chain joins TRBV6-6 to TRBJ1-1, with TRBD1 identical over 7 bases. J was trimmed by 0 bases and V by 8 bases; bases with no gene match: 6. Germline V lookup: CDR1 MNHNY, CDR2 SVGAGI (reference sequence). The CDR3 spans 14 residues.

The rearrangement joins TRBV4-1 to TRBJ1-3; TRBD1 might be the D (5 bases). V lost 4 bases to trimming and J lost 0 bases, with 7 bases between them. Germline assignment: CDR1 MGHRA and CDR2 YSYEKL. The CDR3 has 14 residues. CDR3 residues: CASSRQSSGNTIYF. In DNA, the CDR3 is TGCGCCAGCAGCCGACAGAGCTCTGGAAACACCATATATTTT.

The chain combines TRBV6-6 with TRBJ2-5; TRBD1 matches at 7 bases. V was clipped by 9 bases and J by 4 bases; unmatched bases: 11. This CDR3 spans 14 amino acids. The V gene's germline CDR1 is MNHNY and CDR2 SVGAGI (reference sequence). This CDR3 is CASTTQGPPETQYF. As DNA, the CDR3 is TGTGCCAGTACCACACAGGGGCCGCCAGAGACCCAGTACTTC.

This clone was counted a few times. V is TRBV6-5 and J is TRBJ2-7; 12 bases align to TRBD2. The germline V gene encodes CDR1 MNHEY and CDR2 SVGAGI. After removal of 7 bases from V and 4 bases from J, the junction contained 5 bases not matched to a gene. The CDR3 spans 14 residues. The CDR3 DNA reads TGTGCCAGCAAGCTAGCGGGGGGGCTTTACGAGCAGTACTTC. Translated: CASKLAGGLYEQYF.

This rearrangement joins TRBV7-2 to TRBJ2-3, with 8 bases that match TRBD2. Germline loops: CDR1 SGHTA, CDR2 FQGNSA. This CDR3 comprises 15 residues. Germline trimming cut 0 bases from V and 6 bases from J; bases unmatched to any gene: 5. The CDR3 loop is CASSLAVAGPDTQYF. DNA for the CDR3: TGTGCCAGCAGCTTAGCCGTAGCGGGGCCCGATACGCAGTATTTT.

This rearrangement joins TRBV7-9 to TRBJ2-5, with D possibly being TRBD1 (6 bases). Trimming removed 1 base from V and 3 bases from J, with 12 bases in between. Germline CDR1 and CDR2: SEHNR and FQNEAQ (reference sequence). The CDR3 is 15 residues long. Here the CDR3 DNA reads TGTGCCAGCAGCTTAGGGACAGTGACAGAAGAGACCCAGTACTTC. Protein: CASSLGTVTEETQYF.

Here the CDR3 DNA reads TGTGCCTGGAGTGTACATAACACCGGGGAGCTGTTTTTT. Protein: CAWSVHNTGELFF. The chain combines TRBV30 with TRBJ2-2, with no clear D. Trimming shortened V by 0 bases and J by 2 bases, and 4 bases separated the two germline ends. CDR3 size: 13 residues. Germline V gene sequence: CDR1 GTSNPN, CDR2 SVGIG (reference sequence).

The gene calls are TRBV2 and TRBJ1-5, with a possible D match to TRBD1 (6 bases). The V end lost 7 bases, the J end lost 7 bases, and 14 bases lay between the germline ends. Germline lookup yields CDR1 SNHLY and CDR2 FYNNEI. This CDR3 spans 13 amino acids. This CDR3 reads CASTSLGQQPQHF. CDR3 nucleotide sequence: TGTGCCAGCACCTCTTTGGGACAACAGCCCCAGCATTTT.

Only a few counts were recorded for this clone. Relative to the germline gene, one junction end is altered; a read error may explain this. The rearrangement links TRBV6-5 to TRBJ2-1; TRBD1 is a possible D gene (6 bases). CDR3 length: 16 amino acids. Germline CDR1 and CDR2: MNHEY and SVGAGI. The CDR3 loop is CASNYNRVTSYNEQFF. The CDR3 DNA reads TGTGCCAGCAATTACAACAGGGTGACCTCCTACAATGAGCAGTTCTTC.

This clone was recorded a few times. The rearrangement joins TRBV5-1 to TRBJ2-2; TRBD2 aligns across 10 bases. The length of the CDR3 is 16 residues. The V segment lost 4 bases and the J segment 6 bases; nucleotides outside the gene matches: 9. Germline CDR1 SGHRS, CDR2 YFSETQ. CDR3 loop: CASSPTGTSVAGELFF. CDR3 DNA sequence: TGCGCCAGCAGCCCCACCGGGACTAGCGTGGCCGGGGAGCTGTTTTTT.

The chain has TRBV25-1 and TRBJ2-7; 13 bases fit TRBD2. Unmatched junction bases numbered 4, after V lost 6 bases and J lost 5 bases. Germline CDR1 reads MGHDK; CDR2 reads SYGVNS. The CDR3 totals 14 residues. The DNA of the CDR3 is TGTGCCAGCAGCGGGACTAGCGGGATCCACGAGCAGTACTTC. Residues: CASSGTSGIHEQYF.

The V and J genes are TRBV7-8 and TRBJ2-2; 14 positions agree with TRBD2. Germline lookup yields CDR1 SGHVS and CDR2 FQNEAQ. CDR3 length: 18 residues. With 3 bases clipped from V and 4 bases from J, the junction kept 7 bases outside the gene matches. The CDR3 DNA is TGTGCCAGCAGCTTGGTGACTAGCGGGAGGGCCGCCACCGGGGAGCTGTTTTTT. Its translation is CASSLVTSGRAATGELFF.

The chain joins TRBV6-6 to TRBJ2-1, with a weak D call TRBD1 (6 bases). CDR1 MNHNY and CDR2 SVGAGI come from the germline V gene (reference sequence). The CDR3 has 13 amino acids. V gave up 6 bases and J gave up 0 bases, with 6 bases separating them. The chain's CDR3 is CASRDSSYNEQFF. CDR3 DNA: TGTGCCAGCAGGGACAGCTCCTACAATGAGCAGTTCTTC.

The CDR3 coding sequence is TGTGCCAGCGGGACTAGCGGGAGCGTTGCCCATGAGCAGTTCTTC. Its translation is CASGTSGSVAHEQFF. V gene TRBV6-5 combines with J gene TRBJ2-1; 14 nucleotides line up with TRBD2. From germline, CDR1 is MNHEY and CDR2 SVGAGI. J gave up 8 bases and V 8 bases, and 8 bases lay outside the gene matches. CDR3 length equals 15 residues.

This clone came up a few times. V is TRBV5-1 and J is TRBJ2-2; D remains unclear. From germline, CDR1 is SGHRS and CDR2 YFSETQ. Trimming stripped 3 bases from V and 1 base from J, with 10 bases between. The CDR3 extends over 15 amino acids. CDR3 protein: CASSSATWNTGELFF. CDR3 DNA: TGCGCCAGCAGCTCGGCCACCTGGAACACCGGGGAGCTGTTTTTT. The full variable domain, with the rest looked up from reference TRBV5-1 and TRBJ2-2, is KAGVTQTPRYLIKTRGQQVTLSCSPISGHRSVSWYQQTPGQGLQFLFEYFSETQRNKGNFPGRFSGRQFSNSRSEMNVSTLELGDSALYLCASSSATWNTGELFFGEGSRLTVL.

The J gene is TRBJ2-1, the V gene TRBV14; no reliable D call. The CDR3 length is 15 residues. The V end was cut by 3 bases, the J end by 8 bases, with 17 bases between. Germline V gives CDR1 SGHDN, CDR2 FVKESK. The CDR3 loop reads CASSQIHDPVYEQFF. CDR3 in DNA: TGTGCCAGCAGCCAGATTCATGACCCAGTCTATGAGCAGTTCTTC.

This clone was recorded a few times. The CDR3 loop is CSEIKRLTDTQYF. CDR3 DNA: TGCAGCGAAATAAAGCGGTTAACAGATACGCAGTATTTT. The chain links TRBV29-1 to TRBJ2-3; possible D gene TRBD2, 5 bases. The germline CDR1 and CDR2 sequences are SQVTM and ANQGSEA. With 7 bases removed from V and 3 bases from J, the gap between germline ends came to 14 bases. The CDR3 totals 13 residues.

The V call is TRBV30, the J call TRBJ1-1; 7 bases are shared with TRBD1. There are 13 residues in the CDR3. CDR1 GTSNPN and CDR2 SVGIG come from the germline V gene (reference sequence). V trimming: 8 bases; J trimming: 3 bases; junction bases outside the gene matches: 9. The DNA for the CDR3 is TGTGCCGCACAGGGGTTTCCGGACACTGAAGCTTTCTTT. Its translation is CAAQGFPDTEAFF.

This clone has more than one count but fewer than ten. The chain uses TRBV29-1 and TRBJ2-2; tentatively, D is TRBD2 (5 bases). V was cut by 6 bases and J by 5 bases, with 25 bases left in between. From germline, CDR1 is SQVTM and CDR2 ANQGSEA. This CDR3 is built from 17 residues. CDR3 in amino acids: CSVQPSHEGLGTGELFF. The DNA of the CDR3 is TGCAGCGTACAACCTTCACACGAGGGCCTAGGGACCGGGGAGCTGTTTTTT.

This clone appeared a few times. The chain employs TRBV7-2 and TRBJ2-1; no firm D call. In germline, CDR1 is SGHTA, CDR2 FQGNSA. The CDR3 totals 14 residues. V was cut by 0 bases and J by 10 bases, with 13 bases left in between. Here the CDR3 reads CASSLAPPLWEQFF. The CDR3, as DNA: TGTGCCAGCAGCTTAGCCCCTCCATTGTGGGAGCAGTTCTTC. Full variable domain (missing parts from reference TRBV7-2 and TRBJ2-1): GAGVSQSPSNKVTEKGKDVELRCDPISGHTALYWYRQSLGQGLEFLIYFQGNSAPDKSGLPSDRFSAERTGGSVSTLTIQRTQQEDSAVYLCASSLAPPLWEQFFGPGTRLTVL.

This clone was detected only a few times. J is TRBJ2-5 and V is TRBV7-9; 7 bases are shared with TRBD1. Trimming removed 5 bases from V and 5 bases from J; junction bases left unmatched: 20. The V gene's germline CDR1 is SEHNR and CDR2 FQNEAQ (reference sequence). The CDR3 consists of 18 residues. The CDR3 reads CASSAINYGQAGRETQYF. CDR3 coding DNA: TGTGCCAGCAGCGCAATTAATTACGGACAGGCGGGTAGGGAGACCCAGTACTTC.

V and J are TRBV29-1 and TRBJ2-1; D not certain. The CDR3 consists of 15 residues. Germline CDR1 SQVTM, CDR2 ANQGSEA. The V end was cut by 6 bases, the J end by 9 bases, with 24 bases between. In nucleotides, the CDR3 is TGCAGCGTCACCAGTCTAGGGTCCCATTTTTTTGAGCAGTTCTTC. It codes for CSVTSLGSHFFEQFF.

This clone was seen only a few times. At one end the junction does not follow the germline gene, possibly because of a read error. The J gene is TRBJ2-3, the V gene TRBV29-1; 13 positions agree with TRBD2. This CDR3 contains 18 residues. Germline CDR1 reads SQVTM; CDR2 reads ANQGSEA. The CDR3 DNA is TGCAGCGTAGAAGGGGGACTAGCGGGGCGGAGATTCACAGATACGCAGTATTTT. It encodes CSVEGGLAGRRFTDTQYF.